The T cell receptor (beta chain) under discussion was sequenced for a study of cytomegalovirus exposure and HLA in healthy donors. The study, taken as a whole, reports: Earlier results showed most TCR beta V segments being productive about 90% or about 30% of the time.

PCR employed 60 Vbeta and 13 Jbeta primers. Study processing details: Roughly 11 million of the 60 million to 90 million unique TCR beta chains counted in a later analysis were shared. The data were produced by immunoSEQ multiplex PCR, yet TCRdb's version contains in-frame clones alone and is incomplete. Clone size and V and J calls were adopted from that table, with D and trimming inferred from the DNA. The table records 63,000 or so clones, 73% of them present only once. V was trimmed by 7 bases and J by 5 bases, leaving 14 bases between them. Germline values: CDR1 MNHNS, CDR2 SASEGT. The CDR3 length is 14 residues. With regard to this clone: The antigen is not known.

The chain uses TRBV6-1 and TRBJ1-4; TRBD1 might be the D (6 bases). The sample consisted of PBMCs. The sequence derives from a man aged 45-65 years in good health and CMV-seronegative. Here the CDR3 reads CASKQTGSNEKLFF. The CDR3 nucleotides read TGTGCCAGCAAGCAAACAGGGTCGAATGAAAAACTGTTTTTT.